These 22 T cell receptor beta chains were all obtained from the same sample, sequenced in a study of OX40 agonist ivuxolimab in advanced cancers. Clones were sequenced by immunoSEQ multiplex PCR, and TCRdb holds only the in-frame ones, with some missing. This table holds more than 95,000 clones, under 95% found once. Specimen: CD4+ or CD8+ T cells sorted from blood, collected in a trial of the OX40 agonist ivuxolimab. The receptors come from an adult with an advanced solid tumor such as melanoma, head and neck, liver or kidney cancer.

The chain recombines TRBV6-1 with TRBJ2-5; the D call may be TRBD1 or TRBD2 (5 bases each). V was pared by 3 bases and J by 4 bases, with 12 bases between. The CDR3 has 14 residues. CDR1 and CDR2 (germline): MNHNS, SASEGT. In DNA form, the CDR3 reads TGTGCCAGCAGTGATTACGGGGCCGTAGAGACCCAGTACTTC. It codes for CASSDYGAVETQYF.

This chain links TRBV11-3 with TRBJ1-3, with D uncertain. Trimming removed 5 bases from V and 2 bases from J, with 7 bases in between. This CDR3 has 13 amino acids. Germline values: CDR1 SGHNT, CDR2 YENEEA. CDR3 in amino acids: CASSAGTGNTIYF. The CDR3 DNA is TGTGCCAGCAGCGCGGGGACTGGAAACACCATATATTTT.

The genes are TRBV6-1 and TRBJ1-5; D is possibly TRBD1 (6 bases). The germline V and J ends were trimmed by 6 bases and 5 bases, with 14 bases remaining between them. The CDR3 is 14 amino acids. Germline V CDR1 and CDR2: MNHNS, SASEGT. The CDR3 protein is CASRRRGGDQPQHF. In nucleotides, the CDR3 is TGTGCCAGCAGGCGAAGGGGGGGCGATCAGCCCCAGCATTTT.

The chain uses TRBV28 and TRBJ1-1, with no clear D. The CDR3 is 11 residues long. Germline V gene data show CDR1 as MDHEN and CDR2 as SYDVKM. V was clipped by 10 bases and J by 5 bases, with 11 bases between them. CDR3 in amino acids: CATIGRTEAFF. The CDR3 DNA follows: TGTGCCACCATAGGGAGGACTGAAGCTTTCTTT.

V usage is TRBV27 and J usage is TRBJ2-5; tentatively, D is TRBD2 (5 bases). This CDR3 region has 15 residues. The V end lost 2 bases, the J end lost 5 bases, and 15 bases lay between the germline ends. Germline lookup yields CDR1 MNHEY and CDR2 SMNVEV (reference sequence). For the CDR3, the DNA is TGTGCCAGCAGTTTAAGCGGCCCAACCCCGGAGACCCAGTACTTC. Residues: CASSLSGPTPETQYF.

Only one count was recorded for this clone. The chain uses TRBV28 and TRBJ1-1; TRBD1 is a possible D gene (5 bases). Trimming shortened V by 0 bases and J by 4 bases, and 12 bases separated the two germline ends. The germline V gene encodes CDR1 MDHEN and CDR2 SYDVKM. The CDR3 consists of 15 residues. CDR3 DNA: TGTGCCAGCAGTTTATGGAGGGATAGGGGCACTGAAGCTTTCTTT. Translation gives CASSLWRDRGTEAFF.

This clone was recorded once. V gene TRBV9 combines with J gene TRBJ1-3; 9 nucleotides align to TRBD1. This CDR3 has 16 amino acids. The trim removed 0 bases at V and 3 bases at J, leaving 4 bases unmatched. Looked up from germline, CDR1 is SGDLS and CDR2 is YYNGEE. DNA of the CDR3: TGTGCCAGCAGCGTAGGAGGACAGGGGTTTGGAAACACCATATATTTT. It codes for CASSVGGQGFGNTIYF.

The rearrangement uses TRBV6-6 and TRBJ1-1; D ambiguous. The CDR3 extends over 16 amino acids. Germline V CDR1 and CDR2: MNHNY, SVGAGI (reference sequence). V was clipped by 0 bases and J by 3 bases, with 14 bases between them. CDR3 in amino acids: CASSYSVRLRDTEAFF. The CDR3 DNA reads TGTGCCAGCAGTTACTCGGTCAGGCTGAGGGACACTGAAGCTTTCTTT.

This clone was detected only once. The V call is TRBV19, the J call TRBJ1-5; no clear D gene. V lost 3 bases and J lost 2, with 14 bases in between. CDR3 length: 16 residues. Germline loops: CDR1 LNHDA, CDR2 SQIVND (reference sequence). CDR3 region: CASSIPLTGGNQPQHF. The CDR3 region has the DNA TGTGCCAGTAGTATTCCCCTGACTGGTGGCAATCAGCCCCAGCATTTT. The full variable domain, in which reference TRBV19 and TRBJ1-5 provide the parts outside the CDR3, is DGGITQSPKYLFRKEGQNVTLSCEQNLNHDAMYWYRQDPGQGLRLIYYSQIVNDFQKGDIAEGYSVSREKKESFPLTVTSAQKNPTAFYLCASSIPLTGGNQPQHFGDGTRLSIL.

The gene calls are TRBV28 and TRBJ2-1; 11 bases fit TRBD2. This CDR3 has 12 residues. Germline V lookup: CDR1 MDHEN, CDR2 SYDVKM. V lost 4 bases, J lost 10 bases, and 0 bases stayed unmatched. This CDR3 is CASSSSGREQFF. CDR3 DNA: TGTGCCAGCAGTTCTAGCGGGAGGGAGCAGTTCTTC.

V and J are TRBV2 and TRBJ1-5; D is unresolved. The germline V and J ends were trimmed by 6 bases and 9 bases, with 15 bases remaining between them. The germline V gene has CDR1 SNHLY and CDR2 FYNNEI. The CDR3 contains 13 residues. In nucleotides, the CDR3 is TGTGCCAGCAGCCTCCTCTCCGAGCGGCCCCAGCATTTT. Translated: CASSLLSERPQHF. Full variable domain (rest looked up from reference TRBV2 and TRBJ1-5): EPEVTQTPSHQVTQMGQEVILRCVPISNHLYFYWYRQILGQKVEFLVSFYNNEISEKSEIFDDQFSVERPDGSNFTLKIRSTKLEDSAMYFCASSLLSERPQHFGDGTRLSIL.

This chain links TRBV7-3 with TRBJ2-1; 15 positions agree with TRBD2. Per the germline V gene, CDR1 is SGHTA and CDR2 is FQGTGA. This CDR3 contains 16 residues. V was pared by 0 bases and J by 9 bases, with 3 bases of the junction left unmatched. This chain's CDR3 is CASSLTRTSGRVEQFF. DNA of the CDR3: TGTGCCAGCAGCTTAACCCGGACTAGCGGGAGGGTTGAGCAGTTCTTC.

This clone was seen a single time. The chain combines TRBV6-5 with TRBJ2-7, with TRBD1 matching 7 bases. The CDR3 has 14 residues. V was pared by 6 bases and J by 2 bases, with 7 bases of the junction left unmatched. Looked up from germline, CDR1 is MNHEY and CDR2 is SVGAGI. The CDR3 DNA is TGTGCCAGCAGCCCCGGGACAGCTACCTACGAGCAGTACTTC. Its protein product is CASSPGTATYEQYF.

The chain carries TRBV5-4 and TRBJ2-7; TRBD1 agrees at 8 bases. The junction had 8 bases not matched to a gene; V was cut back by 4 bases and J by 2 bases. CDR1 and CDR2 from the germline V gene are SGHNT and YYREEE (reference sequence). CDR3 size: 15 residues. CDR3: CASSPDRGRPYEQYF. The CDR3 DNA follows: TGTGCCAGCAGCCCAGACAGGGGAAGGCCCTACGAGCAGTACTTC.

This clone was recorded only once. A junction end diverges from the germline sequence, so it may reflect a read error. This rearrangement joins TRBV7-7 to TRBJ2-2; D is unresolved. Germline CDR1 reads SSHAT; CDR2 reads FNYEAQ (reference sequence). There are 16 residues in the CDR3. This CDR3 is CASSLTLAANTGELFF. The CDR3 region has the DNA TGTGCTAGCAGCTTAACCTTAGCCGCGAACACCGGGGAGCTGTTTTTT.

The J gene is TRBJ1-1, the V gene TRBV19, with a tentative D call TRBD1 (5 bases). This CDR3 is 13 amino acids long. Germline CDR1 and CDR2: LNHDA and SQIVND (reference sequence). With 4 bases removed from V and 4 bases from J, the gap between germline ends came to 10 bases. The chain's CDR3 is CASSKRGTTEAFF. Written as DNA, the CDR3 is TGTGCCAGTAGTAAAAGGGGTACCACTGAAGCTTTCTTT.

The chain carries TRBV28 and TRBJ2-2; possibly TRBD2 for D (5 bases). The CDR3 is made up of 16 amino acids. The germline gives CDR1 MDHEN, CDR2 SYDVKM. V lost 4 bases and J 4 bases, leaving 16 bases between the germline ends. This chain's CDR3 is CASSYSVSRGTGELFF. DNA for the CDR3: TGTGCCAGCAGTTACTCGGTCTCTCGGGGCACCGGGGAGCTGTTTTTT.

The chain has TRBV2 and TRBJ2-2; the D gene is possibly TRBD1 (6 bases). V was shortened by 7 bases and J by 1 base, with 16 bases between the two germline ends. Germline V gene lookup returns CDR1 SNHLY and CDR2 FYNNEI. The CDR3 has 16 amino acids. CDR3 protein: CASTQQGIGNTGELFF. The CDR3, as DNA: TGTGCCAGCACCCAACAGGGTATTGGGAACACCGGGGAGCTGTTTTTT.

The rearrangement links TRBV10-1 to TRBJ1-1; the D is unclear. CDR3 size: 13 residues. V was clipped by 2 bases and J by 11 bases, with 15 bases between them. Germline CDR1 WNHNN, CDR2 SYGVQD (reference sequence). CDR3 sequence (DNA): TGCGCCAGCAGTGAGAGCCTGGGGTTGGAGGCTTTCTTT. Its protein is CASSESLGLEAFF.

CDR3 in amino acids: CASGDWGNYGYTF. CDR3 nucleotide sequence: TGTGCCAGTGGTGATTGGGGCAACTATGGCTACACCTTC. The chain recombines TRBV19 with TRBJ1-2, with D perhaps matching TRBD1 (5 bases). V was cut by 8 bases and J by 2 bases, with 12 bases left in between. Per germline, CDR1 LNHDA and CDR2 SQIVND (reference sequence). CDR3 size: 13 residues.

The rearrangement links TRBV19 to TRBJ1-1; D is ambiguous. The length of the CDR3 is 13 residues. The germline V gene has CDR1 LNHDA and CDR2 SQIVND (reference sequence). V was clipped by 5 bases and J by 0 bases, with 7 bases between them. The CDR3, as DNA: TGTGCCAGTAGTTCGTGGGTGAACACTGAAGCTTTCTTT. It codes for CASSSWVNTEAFF.

Written as DNA, the CDR3 is TGTGCCAGCAGTTTATCCAATTTCGAGCAGTACTTC. Translation: CASSLSNFEQYF. The chain has TRBV28 and TRBJ2-7; the D is unclear. Trimming shortened V by 1 base and J by 6 bases, and 7 bases separated the two germline ends. The germline CDR1 and CDR2 sequences are MDHEN and SYDVKM. This CDR3 has 12 residues.